This entry concerns a single T cell receptor (beta chain). This clone was seen a handful of times. This clone's antigen is unknown. Base qualities are missing; no much larger clone stands one base away. The data originate from a study of a mutant IDH1 vaccine in newly diagnosed glioma listed by TCRdb under 2021. General notes on the study: Eight vaccinations were administered to patients in weeks 1, 3, 5, 7, 11, 15, 19 and 23, corresponding to visits V03 through V10. Vaccination was initiated 4-6 weeks after radiotherapy alone, or concurrently with temozolomide cycles in the chemotherapy-containing groups. Of the approximately 33 treated patients, approximately 62% were male and 37.5% were female, and the mean age was approximately 37 years. Before enrollment, patients had received standard therapy of radiotherapy alone, temozolomide alone, or radiochemotherapy with temozolomide; most received the combination. Peripheral blood samples were drawn at six visits, namely V03 (baseline), V05, V07, V10, V12 and V13. For exploratory analyses, longitudinal TCRB deep sequencing was carried out in about two dozen treated patients wherever samples were available.

Receptor amplification or capture employed the immunoSEQ multiplex PCR assay. The hsTCRB Kit was used according to the manufacturer's protocol to amplify rearranged TCR beta chain sequences. Sequencing of TCRB libraries was carried out on an Illumina MiSeq. On the study's bioinformatics: The kit vendor's proprietary platform handled demultiplexing, trimming and gene mapping. TCRdb mirrors the immuneACCESS table, restricted to in-frame sequences. Some clones are absent from its copies; in checked studies, under half trace to an unresolved V gene, and the reason for the others is unknown. V and J calls and clone size are as listed in that table; D and trimming were resolved from the DNA. The sample table holds 82,000 or so clones, of which roughly 85% were seen once. 2% to 2.5% of the sample is in the top ten clones. The paper as a whole reports these results and caveats: Immune responses induced by the vaccine were seen in 90% to 95% of patients across multiple MHC alleles. Pseudoprogression seemed to be unrelated to changes in the top peripheral T cell clonotypes found by TCRB sequencing. The authors stated that sample limitations prevented analyses of patient blood samples from being reproduced. PBMC samples for TCRB deep sequencing were selected based on availability.

Spanning cysteine to phenylalanine, the CDR3 consists of 15 amino acids. The DNA shown is the 45-base CDR3, in frame from base 1. As encoded in the germline V gene, CDR1 is MGHRA while CDR2 is YSYEKL. V is pruned by 4 bases and J by 7 bases, leaving 7 bases of the junction without a gene match. The sample's time point, from its label and the paper: week 23, last vaccination. A 20-mer mutant IDH1 peptide at 300 micrograms in Montanide made up each vaccine dose, which was injected subcutaneously together with topical imiquimod. Newly diagnosed WHO grade 3 or 4 IDH1-mutant astrocytomas showing loss of nuclear ATRX were present in the donors. The samples were drawn from NOA16, a multicentre, single-arm, open-label phase I trial in Germany that tested a mutant IDH1 peptide vaccine in humans for the first time. The DNeasy Blood and Tissue Kit was used to extract genomic DNA from EDTA blood for TCRB sequencing.

The source was PBMCs, collected from a glioma patient whose treatment included an IDH1 peptide vaccine. The V and J genes are TRBV4-1 and TRBJ1-4; TRBD1 agrees with 9 junctional bases. The source of this sequence is a man under 40 with glioma. Some clones in this sample may be carry-over from other donors' samples. The CDR3 region has the sequence CASSPQDRGGEKLFF. The bases read TGCGCCAGCAGCCCCCAAGACAGGGGGGGTGAAAAACTGTTTTTT.